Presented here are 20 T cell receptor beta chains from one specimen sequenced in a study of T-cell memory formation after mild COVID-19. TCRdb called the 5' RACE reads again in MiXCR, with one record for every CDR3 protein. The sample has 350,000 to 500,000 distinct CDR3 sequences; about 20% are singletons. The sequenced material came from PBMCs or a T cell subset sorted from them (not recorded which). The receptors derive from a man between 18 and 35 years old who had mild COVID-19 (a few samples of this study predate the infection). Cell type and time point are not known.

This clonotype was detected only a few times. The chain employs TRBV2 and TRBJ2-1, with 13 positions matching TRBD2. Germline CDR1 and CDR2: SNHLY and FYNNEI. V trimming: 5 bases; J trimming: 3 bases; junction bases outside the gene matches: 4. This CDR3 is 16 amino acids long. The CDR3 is CASSPTSGGFYNEQFF. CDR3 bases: TGTGCCAGCAGTCCGACTAGCGGGGGGTTCTACAATGAGCAGTTCTTC. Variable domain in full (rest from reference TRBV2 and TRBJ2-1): EPEVTQTPSHQVTQMGQEVILRCVPISNHLYFYWYRQILGQKVEFLVSFYNNEISEKSEIFDDQFSVERPDGSNFTLKIRSTKLEDSAMYFCASSPTSGGFYNEQFFGPGTRLTVL.

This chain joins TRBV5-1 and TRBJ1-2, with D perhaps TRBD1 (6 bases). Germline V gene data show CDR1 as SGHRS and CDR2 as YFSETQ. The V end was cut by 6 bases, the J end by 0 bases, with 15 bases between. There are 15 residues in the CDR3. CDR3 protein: CASITGIGANYGYTF. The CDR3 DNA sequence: TGCGCCAGCATCACAGGGATCGGGGCTAACTATGGCTACACCTTC.

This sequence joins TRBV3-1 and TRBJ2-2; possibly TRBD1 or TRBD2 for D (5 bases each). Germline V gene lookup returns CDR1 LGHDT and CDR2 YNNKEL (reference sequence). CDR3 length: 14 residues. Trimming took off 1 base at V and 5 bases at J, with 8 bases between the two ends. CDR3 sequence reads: CASSQGWGTGELFF. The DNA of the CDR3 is TGTGCCAGCAGCCAAGGTTGGGGGACCGGGGAGCTGTTTTTT. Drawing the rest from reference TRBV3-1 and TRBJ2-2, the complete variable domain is DTAVSQTPKYLVTQMGNDKSIKCEQNLGHDTMYWYKQDSKKFLKIMFSYNNKELIINETVPNRFSPKSPDKAHLNLHINSLELGDSAVYFCASSQGWGTGELFFGEGSRLTVL.

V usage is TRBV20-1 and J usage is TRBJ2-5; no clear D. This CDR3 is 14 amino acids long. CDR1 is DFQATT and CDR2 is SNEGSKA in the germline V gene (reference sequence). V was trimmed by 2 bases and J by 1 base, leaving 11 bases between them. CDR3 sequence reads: CSARNTLSQETQYF. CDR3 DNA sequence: TGCAGTGCTAGAAATACCCTCAGCCAAGAGACCCAGTACTTC.

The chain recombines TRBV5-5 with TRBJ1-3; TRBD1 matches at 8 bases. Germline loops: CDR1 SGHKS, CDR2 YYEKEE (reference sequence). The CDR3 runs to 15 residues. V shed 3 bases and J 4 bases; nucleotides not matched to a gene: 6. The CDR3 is CASSSGQGGGNTIYF. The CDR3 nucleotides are TGTGCCAGCAGCTCCGGACAGGGAGGCGGAAACACCATATATTTT.

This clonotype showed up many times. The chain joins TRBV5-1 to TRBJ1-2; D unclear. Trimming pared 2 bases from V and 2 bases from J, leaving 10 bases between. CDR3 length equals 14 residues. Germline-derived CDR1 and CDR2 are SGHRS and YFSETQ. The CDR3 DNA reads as TGCGCCAGCAGCTTTTCGGGTGCAAACTATGGCTACACCTTC. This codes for CASSFSGANYGYTF.

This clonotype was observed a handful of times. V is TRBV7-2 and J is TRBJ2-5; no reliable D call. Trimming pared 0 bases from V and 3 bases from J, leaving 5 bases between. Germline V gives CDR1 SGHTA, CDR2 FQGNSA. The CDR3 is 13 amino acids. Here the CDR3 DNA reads TGTGCCAGCAGCTTAGCTTTCGAAGAGACCCAGTACTTC. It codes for CASSLAFEETQYF.

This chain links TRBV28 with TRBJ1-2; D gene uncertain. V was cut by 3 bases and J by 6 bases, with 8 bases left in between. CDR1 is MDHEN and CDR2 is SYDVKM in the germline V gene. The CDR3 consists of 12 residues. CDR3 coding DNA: TGTGCCAGCAGTTTCCGACCCGATGGCTACACCTTC. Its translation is CASSFRPDGYTF.

CDR3 nucleotides: TGCGCCAGCAGCCAAGGACTCGGGACGCGGGGGGATGAAAAACTGTTTTTT. Translation: CASSQGLGTRGDEKLFF. The chain employs TRBV4-1 and TRBJ1-4; weak D call: TRBD1 (5 bases). Germline CDR1 and CDR2: MGHRA and YSYEKL. The V gene lost 1 base and the J gene lost 6 bases, with 18 bases spanning the gap. The CDR3 sequence is 17 residues long.

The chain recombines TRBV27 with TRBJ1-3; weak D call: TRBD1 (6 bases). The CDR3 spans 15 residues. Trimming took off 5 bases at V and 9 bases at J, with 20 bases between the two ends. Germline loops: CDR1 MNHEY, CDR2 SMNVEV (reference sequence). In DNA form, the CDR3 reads TGTGCCAGCAGTCCGACCAGCGGGTTCAGGGGCACCATATATTTT. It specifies CASSPTSGFRGTIYF.

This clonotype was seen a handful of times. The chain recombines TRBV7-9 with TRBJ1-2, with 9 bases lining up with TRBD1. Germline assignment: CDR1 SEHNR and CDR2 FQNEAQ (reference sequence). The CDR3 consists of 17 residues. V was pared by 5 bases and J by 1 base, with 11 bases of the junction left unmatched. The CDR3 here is CASSASGTGSINYGYTF. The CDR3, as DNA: TGTGCCAGCAGCGCGAGCGGGACAGGGAGCATTAACTATGGCTACACCTTC.

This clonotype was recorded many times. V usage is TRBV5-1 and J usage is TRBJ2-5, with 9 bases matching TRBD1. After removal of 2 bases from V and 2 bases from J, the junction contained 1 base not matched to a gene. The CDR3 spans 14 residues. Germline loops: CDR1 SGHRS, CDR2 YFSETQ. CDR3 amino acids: CASSFGTGQETQYF. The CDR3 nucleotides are TGCGCCAGCAGCTTTGGGACAGGGCAAGAGACCCAGTACTTC.

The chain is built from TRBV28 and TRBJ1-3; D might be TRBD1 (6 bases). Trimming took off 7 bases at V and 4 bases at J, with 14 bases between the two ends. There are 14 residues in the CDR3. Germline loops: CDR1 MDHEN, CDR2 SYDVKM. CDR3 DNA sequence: TGTGCCAGCAAGGACAGACGTCGAGGAAACACCATATATTTT. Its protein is CASKDRRRGNTIYF.

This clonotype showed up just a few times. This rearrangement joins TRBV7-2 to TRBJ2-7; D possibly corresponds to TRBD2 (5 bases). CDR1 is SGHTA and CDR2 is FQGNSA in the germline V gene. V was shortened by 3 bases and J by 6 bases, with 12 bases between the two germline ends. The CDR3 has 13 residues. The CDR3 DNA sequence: TGTGCCAGCAGCTTCGAGGGAAGCGTCGAGCAGTACTTC. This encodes CASSFEGSVEQYF.

The CDR3 sequence: CASSQVLVNTEAFF. Here the CDR3 DNA reads TGCGCCAGCAGCCAAGTCCTGGTGAACACTGAAGCTTTCTTT. The V gene is TRBV4-1, the J gene TRBJ1-1; D gene ambiguous. The CDR3 contains 14 residues. Per the germline V gene, CDR1 is MGHRA and CDR2 is YSYEKL. The V end was cut by 1 base, the J end by 0 bases, with 6 bases between.

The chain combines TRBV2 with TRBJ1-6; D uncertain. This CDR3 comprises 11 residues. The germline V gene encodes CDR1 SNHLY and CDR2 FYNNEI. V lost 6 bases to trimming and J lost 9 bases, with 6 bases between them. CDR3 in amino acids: CASSEGSPLHF. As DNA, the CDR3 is TGTGCCAGCAGCGAGGGTTCACCCCTCCACTTT.

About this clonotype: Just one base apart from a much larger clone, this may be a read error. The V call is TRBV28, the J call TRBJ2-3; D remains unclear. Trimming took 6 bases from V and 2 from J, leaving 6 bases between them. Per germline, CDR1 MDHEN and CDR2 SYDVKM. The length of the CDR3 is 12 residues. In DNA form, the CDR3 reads TGTGCCAGCAGAGTAGACACAGATACGCAGTATTTT. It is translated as CASRVDTDTQYF.

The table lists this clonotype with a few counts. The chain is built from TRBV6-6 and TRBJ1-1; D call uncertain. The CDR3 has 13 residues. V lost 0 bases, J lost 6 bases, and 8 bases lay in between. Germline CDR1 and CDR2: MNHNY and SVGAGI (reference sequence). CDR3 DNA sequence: TGTGCCAGCAGTTACTCTGGTCAGGCTGAAGCTTTCTTT. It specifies CASSYSGQAEAFF.

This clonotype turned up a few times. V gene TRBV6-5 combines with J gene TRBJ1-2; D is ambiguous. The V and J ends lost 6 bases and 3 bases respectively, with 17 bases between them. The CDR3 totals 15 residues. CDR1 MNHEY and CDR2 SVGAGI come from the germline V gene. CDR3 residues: CASSPDQTRHYGYTF. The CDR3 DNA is TGTGCCAGCAGCCCCGATCAAACGCGCCACTATGGCTACACCTTC.

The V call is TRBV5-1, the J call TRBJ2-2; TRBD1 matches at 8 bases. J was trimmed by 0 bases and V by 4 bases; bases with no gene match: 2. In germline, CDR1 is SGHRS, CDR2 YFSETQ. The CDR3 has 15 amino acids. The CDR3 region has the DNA TGCGCCAGCAGCACACAGGGGGCGAACACCGGGGAGCTGTTTTTT. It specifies CASSTQGANTGELFF.